The rows below give T cell receptor beta chains drawn from one sample of a study of T cell responses to AZD1222 COVID-19 vaccine. Data came from immunoSEQ multiplex PCR; TCRdb stores just in-frame clones and leaves some out. The sample gives about 130,000 clones, 88% of which show up once; under 9% is in the top ten. Sequenced material: peripheral blood, taken on day 0 of AZD1222 vaccination. The receptors stem from an adult in good health. Both conserved end residues are part of each CDR3. D genes are given only for firm matches. Clone size is given for some rows only: seen once, a few or many times, or a class if the clone is expanded.

cdr3_aa cdr3_nt clone_size j_call d_call v_call
CASSSLLNTEAFF TGTGCCAGCAGTTCCCTGTTGAACACTGAAGCTTTCTTT NA TRBJ1-1 NA TRBV6-5
CASSTGLGQGSGNTIYF TGTGCCAGTAGTACCGGACTTGGACAGGGCTCTGGAAACACCATATATTTT NA TRBJ1-3 TRBD1 TRBV19
CASSFGTSTANEQFF TGTGCCAGCAGCTTCGGGACTAGCACGGCCAATGAGCAGTTCTTC NA TRBJ2-1 TRBD2 TRBV11-3
CASSRVDQGNSPLHF TGTGCCAGCAGCCGAGTGGATCAGGGAAATTCACCCCTCCACTTT NA TRBJ1-6 NA TRBV3-1/TRBV3-2
CASSFLGQGNTEAFF TGTGCCAGCTCTTTCCTGGGACAGGGGAACACTGAAGCTTTCTTT NA TRBJ1-1 TRBD1 TRBV27
CASSLGDRGTYEQYF TGTGCCAGCAGCCTGGGGGACAGGGGGACCTACGAGCAGTACTTC NA TRBJ2-7 TRBD1 TRBV9
CSGRGVGNTIYF TGCAGCGGCCGAGGGGTTGGAAACACCATATATTTT NA TRBJ1-3 NA TRBV29-1
CASSSGTGVGDTQYF TGTGCCAGCAGCTCCGGGACAGGGGTTGGAGATACGCAGTATTTT NA TRBJ2-3 TRBD1 TRBV11-2
CASSLEGGIYGYTF TGTGCCAGCAGCTTAGAGGGGGGCATCTATGGCTACACCTTC NA TRBJ1-2 NA TRBV7-2
CASSGQGSDHEKLFF TGTGCCAGCAGTGGACAGGGCTCGGACCATGAAAAACTGTTTTTT NA TRBJ1-4 TRBD1 TRBV28
CASSQDRRVVPSFGYTF TGTGCCAGCAGCCAAGATCGCAGGGTCGTCCCCTCTTTCGGCTACACCTTC NA TRBJ1-2 NA TRBV3-1/TRBV3-2
CATSRDRVQGNLREQYF TGTGCCACCAGCAGAGATAGGGTCCAGGGAAACCTACGCGAGCAGTACTTC NA TRBJ2-7 NA TRBV15
CASSRGFGNTEAFF TGTGCCAGCAGCCGGGGATTCGGGAACACTGAAGCTTTCTTT NA TRBJ1-1 NA TRBV6-5
CAISGEDTQYF TGTGCCATCAGTGGTGAAGATACGCAGTATTTT NA TRBJ2-3 NA TRBV10-3
CASSRDGNYGYTF TGTGCCAGCAGTCGGGACGGAAACTATGGCTACACCTTC NA TRBJ1-2 NA TRBV12-3/TRBV12-4
CASSPVSTDPETQYF TGTGCCAGCAGTCCGGTATCGACGGACCCAGAGACCCAGTACTTC NA TRBJ2-5 NA TRBV6-5
CASTSTGVLRVDYGYTF TGTGCCAGCACCTCGACAGGGGTGCTTCGGGTGGACTATGGCTACACCTTC NA TRBJ1-2 TRBD1 TRBV28
CAWTFAGGLNTGELFF TGTGCCTGGACGTTCGCTGGGGGCCTGAACACCGGGGAGCTGTTTTTT NA TRBJ2-2 NA TRBV30
CASSLKQGLGNEKLFF TGCGCCAGCAGCTTGAAGCAGGGTCTTGGTAATGAAAAACTGTTTTTT once TRBJ1-4 NA TRBV5-1
CAISESGQGFSNQPQHF TGTGCCATCAGTGAGTCGGGACAGGGATTTAGCAATCAGCCCCAGCATTTT NA TRBJ1-5 TRBD1 TRBV10-3
CASSLVGGQGNSPLHF TGCGCCAGCAGCTTGGTAGGCGGACAGGGTAATTCACCCCTCCACTTT NA TRBJ1-6 TRBD1 TRBV5-1
CASSFLPVEGVNTEAFF TGCGCCAGCAGCTTCCTCCCGGTGGAGGGCGTGAACACTGAAGCTTTCTTT NA TRBJ1-1 NA TRBV5-1
CASSRPGRGTYEQYF TGTGCCAGCAGTCGACCGGGACGTGGAACCTACGAGCAGTACTTC few TRBJ2-7 NA TRBV7-8
CSASYGRGSETQYF TGCAGTGCTAGTTATGGCAGGGGGTCGGAGACCCAGTACTTC once TRBJ2-5 TRBD1 TRBV20-1
CASSLRDRRNTEAFF TGTGCCAGCAGCTTACGGGACAGGAGGAACACTGAAGCTTTCTTT NA TRBJ1-1 TRBD1 TRBV5-4
CASSLRGNYGYTF TGTGCCAGCAGCCTCAGGGGTAACTATGGCTACACCTTC once TRBJ1-2 NA TRBV5-6
CASSFPGETQYF TGTGCCAGCAGTTTCCCTGGGGAGACCCAGTACTTC NA TRBJ2-5 NA TRBV12-3/TRBV12-4